The 13 T cell receptor beta chains listed next were all sequenced from one sample in a study of cytomegalovirus exposure and HLA in healthy donors. 60 Vbeta and 13 Jbeta primers were used in PCR. Using immunoSEQ multiplex PCR, the repertoire was profiled, and TCRdb retains in-frame clones only, with some absent. The sample contains about 99,000 clones, around 80% of which appear only once. Sequenced sample: PBMCs. All receptors come from a middle-aged woman in good health and CMV-seronegative.

The genes are TRBV7-2 and TRBJ2-7, with TRBD2 as a possible D gene (5 bases). Germline CDR1 SGHTA, CDR2 FQGNSA. The CDR3 spans 15 residues. V shed 3 bases and J shed 3 bases, with 15 bases lying between them. DNA for the CDR3: TGTGCCAGCAGCTTCCCGGGGTCTAGGAGCTACGAGCAGTACTTC. It codes for CASSFPGSRSYEQYF.

This chain links TRBV9 with TRBJ2-3; D is uncertain. In germline, CDR1 is SGDLS, CDR2 YYNGEE. The CDR3 is made up of 16 amino acids. The V gene lost 0 bases and the J gene lost 0 bases, with 11 bases spanning the gap. This CDR3 reads CASSVGLSYSTDTQYF. In nucleotides, the CDR3 is TGTGCCAGCAGCGTAGGGCTTAGCTATAGCACAGATACGCAGTATTTT.

CDR3 protein: CASSFSGLAGGSSYEQYF. DNA for the CDR3: TGTGCCAGCAGTTTCTCTGGACTAGCGGGGGGATCTTCCTACGAGCAGTACTTC. The genes are TRBV28 and TRBJ2-7; 14 bases are shared with TRBD2. Unmatched junction bases numbered 8, after V lost 3 bases and J lost 1 base. The CDR3 spans 18 residues. The germline V gene has CDR1 MDHEN and CDR2 SYDVKM.

A single count supports this clone. The chain joins TRBV5-6 to TRBJ2-3, with unresolved D. Trimming shortened V by 0 bases and J by 2 bases, and 7 bases separated the two germline ends. The CDR3 is 14 residues long. The germline CDR1 and CDR2 sequences are SGHDT and YYEEEE. CDR3 in amino acids: CASSLGANTDTQYF. The CDR3 DNA follows: TGTGCCAGCAGCTTGGGAGCAAACACAGATACGCAGTATTTT. The full variable domain, with the rest looked up from reference TRBV5-6 and TRBJ2-3, is DAGVTQSPTHLIKTRGQQVTLRCSPKSGHDTVSWYQQALGQGPQFIFQYYEEEERQRGNFPDRFSGHQFPNYSSELNVNALLLGDSALYLCASSLGANTDTQYFGPGTRLTVL.

The chain is built from TRBV19 and TRBJ1-5, with TRBD1 matching over 7 bases. Germline V gene data show CDR1 as LNHDA and CDR2 as SQIVND (reference sequence). V gave up 10 bases and J gave up 0 bases; unmatched junction bases: 9. The CDR3 is made up of 15 amino acids. The CDR3, as DNA: TGTGCCACCTCGCTTGGGACAGCTAGCAATCAGCCCCAGCATTTT. It yields the protein CATSLGTASNQPQHF. The full variable domain, with the rest looked up from reference TRBV19 and TRBJ1-5, is DGGITQSPKYLFRKEGQNVTLSCEQNLNHDAMYWYRQDPGQGLRLIYYSQIVNDFQKGDIAEGYSVSREKKESFPLTVTSAQKNPTAFYLCATSLGTASNQPQHFGDGTRLSIL.

The chain recombines TRBV5-1 with TRBJ2-3, with TRBD2 matching over 13 bases. The CDR3 contains 17 residues. The germline CDR1 and CDR2 sequences are SGHRS and YFSETQ. V lost 3 bases, J lost 0 bases, and 4 bases stayed unmatched. The DNA for the CDR3 is TGCGCCAGCAGCTCACGACTAGCGGGAGGTAGCACAGATACGCAGTATTTT. Its translation: CASSSRLAGGSTDTQYF.

The chain recombines TRBV5-4 with TRBJ2-3, with D possibly being TRBD2 (6 bases). Germline CDR1 and CDR2: SGHNT and YYREEE (reference sequence). This CDR3 is built from 12 residues. Trimming left V 1 base short and J 10 bases short, with 10 bases between. The CDR3 reads CASSLSAGSQYF. DNA of the CDR3: TGTGCCAGCAGCTTGTCCGCGGGGTCGCAGTATTTT.

The V gene is TRBV7-9, the J gene TRBJ1-4; 8 bases map to TRBD1. The germline gives CDR1 SEHNR, CDR2 FQNEAQ (reference sequence). This CDR3 is 16 amino acids long. J gave up 7 bases and V 4 bases, and 11 bases lay outside the gene matches. The CDR3 is CASSSRTGTQSEKLFF. In DNA, the CDR3 is TGTGCCAGCAGCTCGAGGACAGGGACTCAGAGTGAAAAACTGTTTTTT. Full variable domain (remainder filled in from reference TRBV7-9 and TRBJ1-4): DTGVSQNPRHKITKRGQNVTFRCDPISEHNRLYWYRQTLGQGPEFLTYFQNEAQLEKSRLLSDRFSAERPKGSFSTLEIQRTEQGDSAMYLCASSSRTGTQSEKLFFGSGTQLSVL.

CDR3 sequence: CASSEDILSGNTIYF. DNA for the CDR3: TGTGCCAGCAGTGAGGACATCCTCTCTGGAAACACCATATATTTT. The rearrangement joins TRBV25-1 to TRBJ1-3; possible D gene TRBD1, 5 bases. Germline V gene data show CDR1 as MGHDK and CDR2 as SYGVNS. This CDR3 contains 15 residues. V lost 3 bases to trimming and J lost 0 bases, with 9 bases between them.

This rearrangement joins TRBV19 to TRBJ2-1, with a weak D call TRBD2 (5 bases). V was shortened by 4 bases and J by 9 bases, with 10 bases between the two germline ends. The germline CDR1 and CDR2 sequences are LNHDA and SQIVND (reference sequence). The CDR3 is 12 amino acids. The CDR3 here is CASSTSSLEQFF. In nucleotides, the CDR3 is TGTGCCAGTAGTACCTCTAGCCTTGAGCAGTTCTTC.

This clone was picked up a small number of times. This chain joins TRBV4-3 and TRBJ2-3; 10 bases agree with TRBD2. With V trimmed by 4 bases and J by 1 base, 5 bases remained unmatched. Germline assignment: CDR1 LGHNA and CDR2 YSLEER. This CDR3 has 16 residues. CDR3 residues: CASSRTGTSGTDTQYF. The CDR3 bases are TGCGCCAGCAGCCGAACCGGGACTAGCGGCACAGATACGCAGTATTTT.

The gene calls are TRBV7-2 and TRBJ2-3; D perhaps matches TRBD1 (5 bases). There are 17 residues in the CDR3. Germline lookup yields CDR1 SGHTA and CDR2 FQGNSA. The V end lost 2 bases, the J end lost 4 bases, and 19 bases lay between the germline ends. CDR3 sequence: CASSLTRDTLVADTQYF. CDR3 bases: TGTGCCAGCAGCTTAACCAGGGATACGTTAGTTGCAGATACGCAGTATTTT.

The V and J genes are TRBV2 and TRBJ1-1; 10 bases are a match to TRBD1. Unmatched junction bases numbered 5, after V lost 5 bases and J lost 2 bases. Germline values: CDR1 SNHLY, CDR2 FYNNEI. The length of the CDR3 is 15 residues. This CDR3 is CASSYRDRGNTEAFF. As DNA, the CDR3 is TGTGCCAGCAGTTACCGGGACAGGGGAAACACTGAAGCTTTCTTT. The complete variable domain, with remaining parts taken from reference TRBV2 and TRBJ1-1, reads EPEVTQTPSHQVTQMGQEVILRCVPISNHLYFYWYRQILGQKVEFLVSFYNNEISEKSEIFDDQFSVERPDGSNFTLKIRSTKLEDSAMYFCASSYRDRGNTEAFFGQGTRLTVV.